This T cell receptor (beta chain) was observed in a study of regulatory dendritic cells for organ transplantation. Generated by immunoSEQ multiplex PCR, the TCRdb table keeps only in-frame clones and is missing some. The table lists 25,000 to 30,000 clones, roughly 84% of them singletons. The source of this sequence is a human donor in good health. Source material: naive CD8+ T cells from blood. The subset: CD45RA+ naive T cells.

The CDR3 reads CASSASDRLGEQFF. The CDR3 DNA is TGTGCCAGCAGCGCTTCGGACAGGCTTGGCGAGCAGTTCTTC. The V gene is TRBV9, the J gene TRBJ2-1; 7 positions match TRBD1. The germline gives CDR1 SGDLS, CDR2 YYNGEE. With V trimmed by 3 bases and J by 10 bases, 10 bases remained unmatched. This CDR3 contains 14 residues.